This T cell receptor (beta chain) was documented in a study of blood T cell repertoires in COVID-19. The data were produced by immunoSEQ multiplex PCR, yet TCRdb's version contains in-frame clones alone and is incomplete. The sample holds tens of thousands of clones, more than 60% seen once. Sequencing was carried out using peripheral blood. The clonotype comes from a woman in her 70s with acute or convalescent COVID-19.

This CDR3 is CASSPGGTSASYNEQFF. The CDR3 coding sequence is TGTGCCAGCAGCCCTGGCGGGACTAGCGCATCCTACAATGAGCAGTTCTTC. The V and J genes are TRBV5-4 and TRBJ2-1, with TRBD2 identical over 10 bases. V was pared by 4 bases and J by 1 base, with 8 bases of the junction left unmatched. The germline V gene encodes CDR1 SGHNT and CDR2 YYREEE (reference sequence). The CDR3 contains 17 residues.